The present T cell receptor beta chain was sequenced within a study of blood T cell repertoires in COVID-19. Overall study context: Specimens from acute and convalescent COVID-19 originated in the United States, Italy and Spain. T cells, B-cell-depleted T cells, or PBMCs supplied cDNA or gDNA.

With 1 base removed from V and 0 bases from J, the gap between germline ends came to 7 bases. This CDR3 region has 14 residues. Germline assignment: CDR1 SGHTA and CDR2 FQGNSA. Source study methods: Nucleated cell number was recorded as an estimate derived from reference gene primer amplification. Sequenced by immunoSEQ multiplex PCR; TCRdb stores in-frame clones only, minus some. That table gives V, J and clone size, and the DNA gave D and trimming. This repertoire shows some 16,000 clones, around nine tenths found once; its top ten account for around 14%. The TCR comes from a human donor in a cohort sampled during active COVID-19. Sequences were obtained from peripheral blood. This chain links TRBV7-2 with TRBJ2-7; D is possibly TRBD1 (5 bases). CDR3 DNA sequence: TGTGCCAGCAGCTTAGGCAGGGCCTCCTACGAGCAGTACTTC. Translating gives CASSLGRASYEQYF.